The next 26 T cell receptor beta chains were all read from a single sample in a study of cytomegalovirus exposure and HLA in healthy donors. PCR amplification relied on 60 Vbeta primers (plus 13 Jbeta primers). Sequencing used immunoSEQ multiplex PCR; TCRdb keeps in-frame clones, though not all of them. The sample has about 250,000 clones; about 88% are singletons. Specimen: PBMCs. The source is a girl aged 2 to 9 in good health and CMV-seronegative.

The chain couples TRBV10-3 to TRBJ1-1; perhaps TRBD1 as D (6 bases). The CDR3 runs 14 residues. V shed 3 bases and J shed 4 bases, with 12 bases lying between them. Germline V gene data show CDR1 as ENHRY and CDR2 as SYGVKD. The CDR3 DNA follows: TGTGCCATCAGTGATAAACAGGGAGCCACTGAAGCTTTCTTT. It specifies CAISDKQGATEAFF.

The chain employs TRBV5-6 and TRBJ1-2; TRBD1 aligns across 7 bases. The CDR3 runs to 14 residues. Germline V gene data show CDR1 as SGHDT and CDR2 as YYEEEE. V lost 4 bases, J lost 4 bases, and 7 bases stayed unmatched. The CDR3 DNA is TGTGCCAGCAGCAAACAGGGACAGCCCTATGGCTACACCTTC. It yields the protein CASSKQGQPYGYTF.

The chain uses TRBV5-6 and TRBJ1-1, with no clear D. V lost 3 bases, J lost 8 bases, and 11 bases lay in between. In germline, CDR1 is SGHDT, CDR2 YYEEEE. The CDR3 loop spans 12 amino acids. CDR3 coding DNA: TGTGCCAGCAGCTCGAGGCGCGGGGAAGCTTTCTTT. Protein sequence: CASSSRRGEAFF.

The V gene is TRBV4-2, the J gene TRBJ2-3; 13 positions agree with TRBD2. The germline gives CDR1 LGHNA, CDR2 YNFKEQ. This CDR3 contains 19 residues. The trim removed 8 bases at V and 2 bases at J, leaving 16 bases unmatched. For the CDR3, the DNA is TGTGCCAGCGGGAGTCCGGGACTAGCGGGAACAAAAAACACAGATACGCAGTATTTT. Its translation: CASGSPGLAGTKNTDTQYF.

This chain uses TRBV7-8 with TRBJ1-6; D is unresolved. V lost 1 base and J lost 0, with 10 bases in between. The CDR3 is 17 amino acids. Germline V lookup: CDR1 SGHVS, CDR2 FQNEAQ. CDR3 nucleotide sequence: TGTGCCAGCAGCTTAGTTCCGGCAGGCTCCTATAATTCACCCCTCCACTTT. This gives the protein CASSLVPAGSYNSPLHF.

The V call is TRBV4-1, the J call TRBJ2-1; 7 bases agree with TRBD1. Trimming at V came to 2 bases and at J to 8 bases, leaving 9 bases not matched to a gene. The CDR3 totals 15 residues. Per the germline V gene, CDR1 is MGHRA and CDR2 is YSYEKL. CDR3 in DNA: TGCGCCAGCAGCCAACCCCGGACAGGTTTCCATGAGCAGTTCTTC. As protein: CASSQPRTGFHEQFF.

The chain employs TRBV5-4 and TRBJ2-3; 9 bases map to TRBD2. The V gene's germline CDR1 is SGHNT and CDR2 YYREEE (reference sequence). V gave up 7 bases and J gave up 5 bases; unmatched junction bases: 14. CDR3 length equals 16 residues. The CDR3 reads CASAAPGTSKGDTQYF. CDR3 nucleotides: TGTGCCAGCGCCGCTCCCGGGACTAGCAAGGGAGATACGCAGTATTTT.

This chain joins TRBV11-3 and TRBJ2-1; possibly TRBD2 for D (6 bases). This CDR3 has 15 amino acids. Deletions cut 1 base from V and 4 bases from J, with 11 bases between. In germline, CDR1 is SGHNT, CDR2 YENEEA. Here the CDR3 DNA reads TGTGCCAGCAGCTTAGGCGGGGAGACGTACAATGAGCAGTTCTTC. Translated, it gives CASSLGGETYNEQFF.

This clone was counted between two and nine times. The chain recombines TRBV2 with TRBJ1-2, with D uncertain. Germline V gives CDR1 SNHLY, CDR2 FYNNEI. The V gene lost 6 bases and the J gene lost 8 bases, with 13 bases spanning the gap. CDR3 size: 12 residues. The CDR3 nucleotides read TGTGCCAGCAGACTGGGCTTCGTGGGCTACACCTTC. Translated: CASRLGFVGYTF.

The V call is TRBV5-8, the J call TRBJ1-6, with a tentative D call TRBD1 (6 bases). The CDR3 length is 17 residues. The germline V gene has CDR1 SGHTS and CDR2 YDEGEE. V lost 1 base, J lost 10 bases, and 21 bases lay in between. This chain's CDR3 is CASSLSVTGRPESPLHF. CDR3 bases: TGTGCCAGCAGCTTGAGTGTCACAGGGCGCCCGGAATCACCCCTCCACTTT. Drawing the rest from reference TRBV5-8 and TRBJ1-6, the complete variable domain is EAGVTQSPTHLIKTRGQQATLRCSPISGHTSVYWYQQALGLGLQFLLWYDEGEERNRGNFPPRFSGRQFPNYSSELNVNALELEDSALYLCASSLSVTGRPESPLHFGNGTRLTVT.

This rearrangement joins TRBV27 to TRBJ1-2, with TRBD1 matching over 8 bases. The germline gives CDR1 MNHEY, CDR2 SMNVEV (reference sequence). This CDR3 region has 13 residues. The trim removed 6 bases at V and 4 bases at J, leaving 4 bases unmatched. CDR3 coding DNA: TGTGCCAGCAGCCTAACAGGGGGCTATGGCTACACCTTC. Its protein product is CASSLTGGYGYTF.

The chain links TRBV21-1 to TRBJ2-3; the DNA was not compared with TRBD2, the D call given in the table. TRBV21-1 is a pseudogene locus. This CDR3 is built from 18 residues. Written as DNA, the CDR3 is TGTGCCAGCAGGGACCACGGGACTAGCGGGGGAAACACAGATACGCAGTATTTT. This sequence encodes CASRDHGTSGGNTDTQYF.

The chain has TRBV5-1 and TRBJ2-7; 9 positions match TRBD1. Looked up from germline, CDR1 is SGHRS and CDR2 is YFSETQ. V trimming: 4 bases; J trimming: 4 bases; junction bases outside the gene matches: 9. CDR3 length: 15 amino acids. This CDR3 reads CASSRGQGNRYEQYF. The CDR3, as DNA: TGCGCCAGCAGCCGAGGACAGGGGAATAGGTACGAGCAGTACTTC.

This rearrangement joins TRBV10-3 to TRBJ2-7; D may be TRBD2 (6 bases). Trimming shortened V by 11 bases and J by 5 bases, and 22 bases separated the two germline ends. The CDR3 is made up of 14 amino acids. Germline CDR1 is ENHRY and CDR2 is SYGVKD. The CDR3 sequence is CALRSGRDWDEQYF. The CDR3 DNA is TGTGCCCTCCGGTCGGGGCGGGACTGGGACGAGCAGTACTTC.

This sequence joins TRBV15 and TRBJ2-1; no definite D call. The germline V gene encodes CDR1 LNHNV and CDR2 YYDKDF (reference sequence). This CDR3 comprises 13 residues. Trimming left V 0 bases short and J 3 bases short, with 3 bases between. The CDR3 bases are TGTGCCACCAGCAGAGACAGCTACAATGAGCAGTTCTTC. This translates into CATSRDSYNEQFF. Drawing the rest from reference TRBV15 and TRBJ2-1, the complete variable domain is DAMVIQNPRYQVTQFGKPVTLSCSQTLNHNVMYWYQQKSSQAPKLLFHYYDKDFNNEADTPDNFQSRRPNTSFCFLDIRSPGLGDTAMYLCATSRDSYNEQFFGPGTRLTVL.

V is TRBV19 and J is TRBJ2-1; 9 bases agree with TRBD2. Germline V CDR1 and CDR2: LNHDA, SQIVND (reference sequence). V gave up 3 bases and J gave up 1 base; unmatched junction bases: 4. The CDR3 is 16 residues long. CDR3 region: CASSIGRGGSYNEQFF. The DNA of the CDR3 is TGTGCCAGTAGTATTGGGCGGGGGGGGTCCTACAATGAGCAGTTCTTC.

V usage is TRBV6-5 and J usage is TRBJ2-7, with 7 bases identical to TRBD2. V lost 5 bases to trimming and J lost 3 bases; unmatched junction nucleotides: 4. Germline V gives CDR1 MNHEY, CDR2 SVGAGI. The CDR3 is 13 residues long. The CDR3 loop is CASSRGGYYEQYF. Written as DNA, the CDR3 is TGTGCCAGCAGTCGGGGAGGGTACTACGAGCAGTACTTC.

The chain combines TRBV6-5 with TRBJ2-7; D is undetermined. The ends were cut back, 0 bases at V and 0 bases at J, with 9 bases in the middle. The CDR3 covers 15 residues. The germline V gene has CDR1 MNHEY and CDR2 SVGAGI. The CDR3 protein is CASSYSYSDSYEQYF. The CDR3, as DNA: TGTGCCAGCAGTTACTCGTATAGTGACTCCTACGAGCAGTACTTC.

This clone came up a few times. The rearrangement uses TRBV5-4 and TRBJ2-7, with 9 bases aligning to TRBD2. V lost 4 bases, J lost 4 bases, and 9 bases stayed unmatched. This CDR3 region has 15 residues. CDR1 is SGHNT, CDR2 YYREEE, per germline (reference sequence). CDR3 loop: CASSVRVSGGYEQYF. DNA for the CDR3: TGTGCCAGCAGCGTCCGAGTTAGCGGGGGTTACGAGCAGTACTTC.

The chain has TRBV7-2 and TRBJ1-3; 9 nucleotides line up with TRBD1. The CDR3 spans 16 residues. Per the germline V gene, CDR1 is SGHTA and CDR2 is FQGNSA. The V and J ends lost 1 base and 3 bases, in that order; junction bases with no gene match: 4. The CDR3 region has the DNA TGTGCCAGCAGCTTAGACAGGGGGCGATATGGAAACACCATATATTTT. This gives the protein CASSLDRGRYGNTIYF.

This clone has just a few counts. V is TRBV30 and J is TRBJ2-3; a weak D match, TRBD1 (6 bases). This CDR3 is built from 19 residues. Germline CDR1 reads GTSNPN; CDR2 reads SVGIG (reference sequence). The germline V and J ends were trimmed by 0 bases and 2 bases, with 24 bases remaining between them. CDR3 sequence (DNA): TGTGCCTGGAGTGTAACAGCAGGGGTAGGAGGTTGGGCCACAGATACGCAGTATTTT. Amino acids: CAWSVTAGVGGWATDTQYF.

This sequence joins TRBV6-5 and TRBJ1-4; 10 nucleotides agree with TRBD1. The CDR3 totals 14 residues. With V trimmed by 5 bases and J by 5 bases, 2 bases remained unmatched. Germline V CDR1 and CDR2: MNHEY, SVGAGI. The CDR3: CASSKDRGNEKLFF. The CDR3 nucleotides read TGTGCCAGCAGTAAGGACAGGGGGAATGAAAAACTGTTTTTT.

This sequence joins TRBV4-2 and TRBJ2-1, with D possibly matching TRBD2 (5 bases). The CDR3 runs 14 residues. Deletions cut 1 base from V and 12 bases from J, with 16 bases between. CDR1 and CDR2 (germline): LGHNA, YNFKEQ. The CDR3 DNA reads TGTGCCAGCAGCCAAGTGGGTCAGGCACGGGGGCAGTTCTTC. The encoded protein is CASSQVGQARGQFF.

The gene calls are TRBV5-1 and TRBJ1-1; possibly TRBD1 for D (6 bases). Germline values: CDR1 SGHRS, CDR2 YFSETQ. This CDR3 has 15 residues. Trimming shortened V by 3 bases and J by 4 bases, and 16 bases separated the two germline ends. The CDR3 DNA follows: TGCGCCAGCAGCTCACAGGGTTCTGGTAGCACTGAAGCTTTCTTT. It translates to CASSSQGSGSTEAFF.

This clone was found a few times. This chain uses TRBV5-1 with TRBJ1-1; tentative D call: TRBD1 (5 bases). The V and J ends lost 1 base and 10 bases respectively, with 8 bases between them. Germline CDR1 reads SGHRS; CDR2 reads YFSETQ. This CDR3 has 11 amino acids. The CDR3 here is CASSLRGGAFF. The CDR3 nucleotides read TGCGCCAGCAGCTTGAGGGGAGGAGCTTTCTTT.

This clone was detected only a few times. The chain couples TRBV18 to TRBJ1-1; 8 nucleotides line up with TRBD1. V trimming: 3 bases; J trimming: 4 bases; junction bases outside the gene matches: 7. This CDR3 has 15 amino acids. Germline V gene data show CDR1 as KGHSH and CDR2 as LQKENI. The CDR3: CASSPNRGAGTEAFF. The CDR3 DNA follows: TGTGCCAGCTCACCCAACAGGGGGGCCGGCACTGAAGCTTTCTTT.